The entry that follows covers one T cell receptor (beta chain) sequence. Per the original methods: Amplifying reference gene primers gave estimates of nucleated cell counts. The assay was immunoSEQ multiplex PCR, and TCRdb's table has in-frame clones only and misses some. D and trimming come from the DNA, and the V and J calls and clone size come from that table. The sample lists 200,000 to 300,000 clones, about 91% occurring once. Trimming took 3 bases from V and 0 from J, leaving 11 bases between them. This CDR3 comprises 15 residues. Germline CDR1 and CDR2: SGHAT and FQNNGV. The sample comes from a study of blood T cell repertoires in COVID-19. Background on the study: Spain, Italy and the United States supplied samples that represented acute and convalescent COVID-19. Sources were T cells, B-cell-depleted T cells, or PBMCs; the material itself was cDNA or gDNA.

The source material was peripheral blood. J is TRBJ1-2 and V is TRBV11-2, with a weak D call TRBD1 (6 bases). The source is a man older than 75 with acute or convalescent COVID-19. The DNA for the CDR3 is TGTGCCAGCAGCTTTACAGGGACCCCTAACTATGGCTACACCTTC. Its protein product is CASSFTGTPNYGYTF.